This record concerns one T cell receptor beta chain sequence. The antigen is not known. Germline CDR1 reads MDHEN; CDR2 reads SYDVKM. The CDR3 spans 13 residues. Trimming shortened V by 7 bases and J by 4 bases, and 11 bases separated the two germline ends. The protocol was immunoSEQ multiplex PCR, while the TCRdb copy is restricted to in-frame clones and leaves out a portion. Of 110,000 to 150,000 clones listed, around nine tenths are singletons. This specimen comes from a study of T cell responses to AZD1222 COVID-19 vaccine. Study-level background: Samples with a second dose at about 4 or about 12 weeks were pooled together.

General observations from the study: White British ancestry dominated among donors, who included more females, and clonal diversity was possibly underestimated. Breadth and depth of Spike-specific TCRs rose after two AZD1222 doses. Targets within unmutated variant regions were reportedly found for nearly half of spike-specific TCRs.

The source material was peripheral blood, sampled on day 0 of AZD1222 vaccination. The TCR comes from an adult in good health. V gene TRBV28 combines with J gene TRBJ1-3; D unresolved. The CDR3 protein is CASKRLEGNTIYF. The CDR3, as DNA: TGTGCCAGCAAAAGGCTAGAAGGAAACACCATATATTTT.